A single sample is the source of the 15 T cell receptor beta chains below, sequenced in a study of T cells after somatic rescue of genetic block (TCRdb year 2020). Libraries were built with the immunoSEQ multiplex PCR assay. The source is immuneACCESS, and TCRdb retained only in-frame sequences with V and J called. Part of the clones is not carried over; for the studies checked, unresolved V genes explain less than half of this, and the remainder is unexplained. Counted in this sample were about 72,000 clones; under 95% of them appeared once. The ten largest account for approximately 3% of the sample. Sequencing used peripheral blood mononuclear cells (PBMCs). These receptors were taken from a man aged 30-40 years.

Only a few counts were recorded for this clone. The CDR3, as DNA: TGCAGCGTTGAAGCGTCTTTGAGGCAGCTGAACACTGAAGCTTTCTTT. Translation: CSVEASLRQLNTEAFF. The V gene is TRBV29-1, the J gene TRBJ1-1; no reliable D call. There are 16 residues in the CDR3. The V end lost 1 base, the J end lost 0 bases, and 15 bases lay between the germline ends. Germline values: CDR1 SQVTM, CDR2 ANQGSEA.

This clone occurred once. The chain uses TRBV4-1 and TRBJ1-5; D gene unclear. The CDR3 spans 16 residues. Germline CDR1 MGHRA, CDR2 YSYEKL. Trimming removed 1 base at V and 4 bases at J, with 14 bases between. The CDR3 loop is CASSQVQLAGNQPQHF. CDR3 nucleotides: TGCGCCAGCAGCCAAGTACAGCTAGCGGGGAATCAGCCCCAGCATTTT.

V and J are TRBV12-5 and TRBJ2-7; D gene ambiguous. Germline-derived CDR1 and CDR2 are LGHNT and FRNRAP. This CDR3 has 15 amino acids. Trimming stripped 1 base from V and 0 bases from J, with 10 bases between. CDR3 residues: CASGLGPSSSYEQYF. As DNA, the CDR3 is TGTGCTAGTGGTTTGGGACCCTCAAGCTCCTACGAGCAGTACTTC. The variable domain in full, completed from reference TRBV12-5 and TRBJ2-7, reads DARVTQTPRHKVTEMGQEVTMRCQPILGHNTVFWYRQTMMQGLELLAYFRNRAPLDDSGMPKDRFSAEMPDATLATLKIQPSEPRDSAVYFCASGLGPSSSYEQYFGPGTRLTVT.

The chain recombines TRBV18 with TRBJ2-2; 14 bases map to TRBD2. Germline-derived CDR1 and CDR2 are KGHSH and LQKENI. V shed 3 bases and J 4 bases; nucleotides not matched to a gene: 4. The CDR3 is made up of 17 amino acids. CDR3 sequence reads: CASSPGLAGVSTGELFF. The CDR3 region has the DNA TGTGCCAGCTCACCGGGACTAGCGGGAGTAAGCACCGGGGAGCTGTTTTTT.

The chain employs TRBV11-3 and TRBJ2-1; possible D gene TRBD1, 6 bases. The CDR3 contains 17 residues. The germline V and J ends were trimmed by 1 base and 2 bases, with 15 bases remaining between them. Germline-derived CDR1 and CDR2 are SGHNT and YENEEA. The CDR3 DNA reads TGTGCCAGCAGCTTAGGAGACCAGGGGACGCCCTACAATGAGCAGTTCTTC. It codes for CASSLGDQGTPYNEQFF.

V is TRBV19 and J is TRBJ2-1, with 8 positions matching TRBD1. The CDR3 contains 14 residues. Germline CDR1 is LNHDA and CDR2 is SQIVND (reference sequence). Germline trimming cut 9 bases from V and 2 bases from J; bases unmatched to any gene: 6. The CDR3: CASSGQGAYNEQFF. DNA of the CDR3: TGTGCCAGCTCAGGACAGGGCGCCTACAATGAGCAGTTCTTC.

The rearrangement links TRBV4-1 to TRBJ1-5; TRBD1 might be the D (6 bases). This CDR3 has 17 amino acids. The V gene lost 1 base and the J gene lost 0 bases, with 13 bases spanning the gap. Germline V gene lookup returns CDR1 MGHRA and CDR2 YSYEKL. The chain's CDR3 is CASSQGTVSPSNQPQHF. CDR3 sequence (DNA): TGCGCCAGCAGCCAAGGGACAGTGAGTCCTAGCAATCAGCCCCAGCATTTT.

In DNA form, the CDR3 reads TGTGCCAGCAGCTCAGGGGGGGGCGCAGGATCAGATACGCAGTATTTT. It is translated as CASSSGGGAGSDTQYF. The rearrangement joins TRBV13 to TRBJ2-3, with D possibly being TRBD1 or TRBD2 (7 bases each). There are 16 residues in the CDR3. V was pared by 4 bases and J by 4 bases, with 18 bases between. Germline CDR1 and CDR2: PRHDT and FYEKMQ (reference sequence).

The chain is built from TRBV5-4 and TRBJ1-1; possibly TRBD1 for D (6 bases). Per the germline V gene, CDR1 is SGHNT and CDR2 is YYREEE (reference sequence). V lost 4 bases and J 0 bases, leaving 13 bases between the germline ends. This CDR3 is built from 15 residues. The CDR3 protein is CASSPVGTLNTEAFF. Written as DNA, the CDR3 is TGTGCCAGCAGCCCCGTCGGGACACTGAACACTGAAGCTTTCTTT.

The V call is TRBV7-6, the J call TRBJ2-7, with TRBD1 matching over 9 bases. V trimming: 4 bases; J trimming: 7 bases; junction bases outside the gene matches: 5. The CDR3 sequence is 13 residues long. Germline V gene sequence: CDR1 SGHVS, CDR2 FNYEAQ. CDR3 amino acids: CASSWDRAGEQYF. CDR3 bases: TGTGCCAGCAGCTGGGACAGGGCTGGGGAGCAGTACTTC.

V is TRBV7-8 and J is TRBJ2-1; D may match TRBD1 or TRBD2 (5 bases each). The germline V and J ends were trimmed by 2 bases and 0 bases, with 14 bases remaining between them. Germline V lookup: CDR1 SGHVS, CDR2 FQNEAQ. The CDR3 sequence is 17 residues long. As DNA, the CDR3 is TGTGCCAGCAGCTTATGGGGGTCTGGCAGCTCCTACAATGAGCAGTTCTTC. Its protein is CASSLWGSGSSYNEQFF.

This chain links TRBV7-8 with TRBJ2-3, with 10 bases matching TRBD1. This CDR3 is 13 amino acids long. V was clipped by 2 bases and J by 13 bases; unmatched bases: 6. The germline CDR1 and CDR2 sequences are SGHVS and FQNEAQ. CDR3 nucleotides: TGTGCCAGCAGCTTAAGACAGGGGGCGGTTAAGTATTTT. Translation: CASSLRQGAVKYF.

The chain combines TRBV7-9 with TRBJ2-7, with 8 bases matching TRBD2. This CDR3 region has 14 residues. With 6 bases clipped from V and 4 bases from J, the junction kept 8 bases outside the gene matches. The V gene's germline CDR1 is SEHNR and CDR2 FQNEAQ (reference sequence). CDR3 nucleotides: TGTGCCAGCAGATCTACAGGACTAGCTTACGAGCAGTACTTC. As protein: CASRSTGLAYEQYF.

This chain joins TRBV5-1 and TRBJ2-5, with D hard to call. Looked up from germline, CDR1 is SGHRS and CDR2 is YFSETQ. The CDR3 consists of 14 residues. V lost 4 bases and J lost 5, with 15 bases in between. DNA of the CDR3: TGCGCCAGCAGCACGCACCCTTATATGGAGACCCAGTACTTC. Protein: CASSTHPYMETQYF.

V is TRBV4-2 and J is TRBJ2-2, with TRBD2 identical over 9 bases. V was clipped by 0 bases and J by 5 bases; unmatched bases: 4. Germline CDR1 and CDR2: LGHNA and YNFKEQ. The CDR3 runs to 16 residues. CDR3 sequence reads: CASSQDELAGTGELFF. DNA for the CDR3: TGTGCCAGCAGCCAAGATGAACTAGCGGGTACCGGGGAGCTGTTTTTT.